These 30 T cell receptor beta chains came from one sample sequenced in a study of blood T cell repertoires in COVID-19. Measured with immunoSEQ multiplex PCR; TCRdb has only the in-frame clones, and not every one. The profile shows 200,000 to 300,000 clones, approximately 78% of them singletons. The sequencing input was peripheral blood. The receptors were sampled from a woman in her sixties or seventies with active or convalescent COVID-19.

The chain is built from TRBV7-9 and TRBJ1-2; 8 bases fit TRBD1. J was trimmed by 3 bases and V by 4 bases; bases with no gene match: 10. Germline V gene lookup returns CDR1 SEHNR and CDR2 FQNEAQ (reference sequence). The CDR3 has 16 residues. The CDR3 bases are TGTGCCAGCAGCTCCAGACGCGGACAGGGAGACTATGGCTACACCTTC. This translates into CASSSRRGQGDYGYTF.

This sequence joins TRBV19 and TRBJ2-1; 11 nucleotides match TRBD2. J was trimmed by 4 bases and V by 6 bases; bases with no gene match: 5. CDR3 length equals 15 residues. Germline V CDR1 and CDR2: LNHDA, SQIVND (reference sequence). The CDR3 spells CASSTGTSGYNEQFF. In DNA, the CDR3 is TGTGCCAGTAGCACCGGGACTAGCGGATACAATGAGCAGTTCTTC.

This chain links TRBV4-3 with TRBJ1-6; weak D call: TRBD1 (6 bases). Germline CDR1 and CDR2: LGHNA and YSLEER. The CDR3 length is 16 residues. Deletions cut 1 base from V and 10 bases from J, with 17 bases between. CDR3 loop: CASSQGWRRGSSPLHF. CDR3 in DNA: TGCGCCAGCAGCCAAGGGTGGCGAAGGGGGAGCTCACCCCTCCACTTT.

The V and J genes are TRBV7-2 and TRBJ1-1; D gene ambiguous. V was shortened by 5 bases and J by 8 bases, with 12 bases between the two germline ends. The CDR3 sequence is 12 residues long. Germline V lookup: CDR1 SGHTA, CDR2 FQGNSA. The CDR3 sequence is CASSVLGREAFF. CDR3 nucleotides: TGTGCCAGCAGCGTCTTAGGGAGAGAAGCTTTCTTT.

This rearrangement joins TRBV7-9 to TRBJ2-1; TRBD2 matches 8 bases. The CDR3 sequence is 16 residues long. Germline lookup yields CDR1 SEHNR and CDR2 FQNEAQ (reference sequence). V gave up 3 bases and J gave up 7 bases; unmatched junction bases: 11. The CDR3 region is CASSFYTGTSKNEQFF. CDR3 DNA: TGTGCCAGCAGCTTCTACACCGGGACTAGTAAGAATGAGCAGTTCTTC. The whole variable domain, filled in from reference TRBV7-9 and TRBJ2-1, reads DTGVSQNPRHKITKRGQNVTFRCDPISEHNRLYWYRQTLGQGPEFLTYFQNEAQLEKSRLLSDRFSAERPKGSFSTLEIQRTEQGDSAMYLCASSFYTGTSKNEQFFGPGTRLTVL.

The CDR3 DNA reads TGTGCCAGCAGCCAAGTGGGAGGGGCGCATGTCCCCACCTTC. As protein: CASSQVGGAHVPTF. The chain employs TRBV4-2 and TRBJ1-2, with a weak D call TRBD1 (5 bases). The CDR3 is 14 amino acids. Germline CDR1 is LGHNA and CDR2 is YNFKEQ. The V end was cut by 1 base, the J end by 13 bases, with 19 bases between.

As DNA, the CDR3 is TGTGCTAGTGGCCCCCCTTCCCAGGGAATTGAGGGCTACACCTTC. Protein product: CASGPPSQGIEGYTF. The chain links TRBV12-5 to TRBJ1-2, with D perhaps TRBD1 (5 bases). Germline CDR1 reads LGHNT; CDR2 reads FRNRAP. The germline V and J ends were trimmed by 6 bases and 8 bases, with 22 bases remaining between them. The CDR3 extends over 15 amino acids.

This chain uses TRBV19 with TRBJ1-3; 7 bases are a match to TRBD1. Trimming cost V 6 bases and J 2 bases; bases outside gene matches: 4. Germline CDR1 and CDR2: LNHDA and SQIVND (reference sequence). The CDR3 has 14 amino acids. CDR3: CASRSGQAGNTIYF. CDR3 bases: TGTGCCAGTAGAAGTGGACAGGCTGGAAACACCATATATTTT.

The V gene is TRBV6-5, the J gene TRBJ2-3; no clear D gene. The germline V gene encodes CDR1 MNHEY and CDR2 SVGAGI. The CDR3 is made up of 16 amino acids. V was trimmed by 0 bases and J by 3 bases, leaving 13 bases between them. The DNA for the CDR3 is TGTGCCAGCAGTTACTCGACGCTAGGCGGAACAGATACGCAGTATTTT. This sequence encodes CASSYSTLGGTDTQYF.

Note on this clone: Its ends do not fully match the called genes, so a read error is possible. The chain carries TRBV7-8 and TRBJ2-7; the D gene could be TRBD1 or TRBD2 (7 bases each). Germline CDR1 SGHVS, CDR2 FQNEAQ. The CDR3 runs to 15 residues. CDR3 residues: CASSLAGGRAYEQYF. The CDR3 DNA sequence: TGTGCCAGCAGTTTAGCAGGGGGGAGGGCCTACGAGCAGTACTTC. The variable domain in full, completed from reference TRBV7-8 and TRBJ2-7, reads GAGVSQSPRYKVAKRGQDVALRCDPISGHVSLFWYQQALGQGPEFLTYFQNEAQLDKSGLPSDRFFAERPEGSVSTLKIQRTQQEDSAVYLCASSLAGGRAYEQYFGPGTRLTVT.

The V call is TRBV5-1, the J call TRBJ1-2; 8 bases map to TRBD1. V lost 4 bases to trimming and J lost 5 bases; unmatched junction nucleotides: 13. The CDR3 is 16 amino acids. CDR1 is SGHRS, CDR2 YFSETQ, per germline. The CDR3 DNA reads as TGCGCCAGCAGCCCGGGCACAGGGGGGGCGCGGTATGGCTACACCTTC. This codes for CASSPGTGGARYGYTF.

The rearrangement joins TRBV5-1 to TRBJ1-2, with 10 bases aligning to TRBD1. The ends lost 4 bases at V and 2 bases at J; junction bases unmatched: 2. The germline V gene has CDR1 SGHRS and CDR2 YFSETQ. The CDR3 consists of 14 residues. CDR3: CASSPGQGNYGYTF. Written as DNA, the CDR3 is TGCGCCAGCAGCCCGGGACAGGGGAACTATGGCTACACCTTC.

The V call is TRBV3-1 (or the pseudogene TRBV3-2), the J call TRBJ1-2; 7 bases line up with TRBD1. The CDR3 is 16 residues long. The germline V gene encodes CDR1 LGHDT and CDR2 YNNKEL (reference sequence). Trimming at V came to 2 bases and at J to 2 bases, leaving 8 bases not matched to a gene. The CDR3: CASSQPQGQRNYGYTF. Here the CDR3 DNA reads TGTGCCAGCAGCCAACCCCAGGGACAGCGGAACTATGGCTACACCTTC.

The genes are TRBV7-3 and TRBJ2-1, with TRBD2 matching over 8 bases. Trimming at V came to 1 base and at J to 5 bases, leaving 7 bases not matched to a gene. Germline-derived CDR1 and CDR2 are SGHTA and FQGTGA. This CDR3 region has 16 residues. CDR3: CASSLRPHSGNNEQFF. In nucleotides, the CDR3 is TGTGCCAGCAGCTTAAGGCCCCATAGCGGGAACAATGAGCAGTTCTTC.

This clone occurred a few times. The chain combines TRBV2 with TRBJ1-5; 9 nucleotides match TRBD1. The V gene's germline CDR1 is SNHLY and CDR2 FYNNEI. J gave up 2 bases and V 6 bases, and 5 bases lay outside the gene matches. The CDR3 spans 15 residues. The CDR3 coding sequence is TGTGCCAGCAGCCAACAGGGGGCTGGCAATCAGCCCCAGCATTTT. Translating gives CASSQQGAGNQPQHF.

The CDR3 protein is CASSGRQSSLNYGYTF. The CDR3 coding sequence is TGTGCCAGCAGCGGACGACAGTCTTCTTTAAACTATGGCTACACCTTC. This rearrangement joins TRBV9 to TRBJ1-2; a weak D match, TRBD1 (5 bases). Trimming took off 3 bases at V and 2 bases at J, with 17 bases between the two ends. Germline V gene sequence: CDR1 SGDLS, CDR2 YYNGEE. The CDR3 has 16 amino acids.

The CDR3 region is CATSRGAVSRENKEYTF. The CDR3 DNA reads TGTGCCACCAGCAGAGGAGCGGTGTCGAGGGAGAATAAGGAATACACCTTC. The chain couples TRBV15 to TRBJ1-2; D gene ambiguous. Germline CDR1 is LNHNV and CDR2 is YYDKDF (reference sequence). The V end lost 1 base, the J end lost 11 bases, and 26 bases lay between the germline ends. This CDR3 contains 17 residues.

In regard to this clone: The junction shows a germline mismatch at one end, possibly a read error. The J gene is TRBJ2-1, the V gene TRBV6-1; 9 bases are a match to TRBD2. The germline V gene encodes CDR1 MNHNS and CDR2 SASEGT. The CDR3 contains 15 residues. The CDR3 DNA is TGTGCCAGCAGTAAAGCGGGGGGTCAGTACAATGAGCAGTTCTTC. Translation gives CASSKAGGQYNEQFF.

This clone has only one observation. The V call is TRBV3-1 (or the pseudogene TRBV3-2), the J call TRBJ2-5; D might be TRBD2 (5 bases). This CDR3 is 12 amino acids long. V was shortened by 3 bases and J by 13 bases, with 15 bases between the two germline ends. Germline-derived CDR1 and CDR2 are LGHDT and YNNKEL (reference sequence). As DNA, the CDR3 is TGTGCCAGCAGCCACCAAGATAGAGCGGTGTACTTC. It translates to CASSHQDRAVYF.

This clone showed up just a few times. V and J are TRBV7-8 and TRBJ2-2; 9 bases are a match to TRBD1. Germline assignment: CDR1 SGHVS and CDR2 FQNEAQ. V lost 0 bases and J lost 3; bases outside the gene matches: 5. The CDR3 extends over 17 amino acids. CDR3: CASSLAGTGRDTGELFF. The CDR3 DNA reads as TGTGCCAGCAGCTTAGCCGGGACAGGGAGGGACACCGGGGAGCTGTTTTTT.

The chain recombines TRBV10-3 with TRBJ2-1; TRBD2 matches 15 bases. Germline CDR1 and CDR2: ENHRY and SYGVKD. This CDR3 spans 18 amino acids. V shed 5 bases, J shed 3 bases, and the junction held 8 bases outside the gene matches. The chain's CDR3 is CAISTGTSGGKLYNEQFF. CDR3 sequence (DNA): TGTGCCATCAGTACCGGGACTAGCGGGGGGAAACTCTACAATGAGCAGTTCTTC.

CDR3 protein: CASSGQGPGNQPQHF. DNA of the CDR3: TGTGCCAGCAGTGGGCAGGGTCCCGGCAATCAGCCCCAGCATTTT. The rearrangement links TRBV2 to TRBJ1-5; D is perhaps TRBD1 (5 bases). The CDR3 totals 15 residues. In germline, CDR1 is SNHLY, CDR2 FYNNEI. The V and J ends lost 4 bases and 2 bases respectively, with 12 bases between them.

The rearrangement joins TRBV6-5 to TRBJ1-1; D might be TRBD1 (6 bases). V lost 4 bases and J 4 bases, leaving 13 bases between the germline ends. CDR1 is MNHEY, CDR2 SVGAGI, per germline. The CDR3 spans 14 residues. The CDR3 DNA sequence: TGTGCCAGCAGTTCATTAGGGGGGGGCACTGAAGCTTTCTTT. Translated, it gives CASSSLGGGTEAFF.

This rearrangement joins TRBV5-1 to TRBJ2-1, with 7 bases identical to TRBD1. Germline values: CDR1 SGHRS, CDR2 YFSETQ. The CDR3 has 15 amino acids. Unmatched junction bases numbered 10, after V lost 0 bases and J lost 10 bases. CDR3: CASSLAHTGAREQFF. The CDR3 bases are TGCGCCAGCAGCTTGGCTCACACAGGGGCCCGGGAGCAGTTCTTC.

The chain joins TRBV6-6 to TRBJ2-2; D remains unclear. The V end lost 4 bases, the J end lost 1 base, and 4 bases lay between the germline ends. The CDR3 spans 13 residues. Germline V gives CDR1 MNHNY, CDR2 SVGAGI (reference sequence). This CDR3 reads CASSLRNTGELFF. The CDR3 bases are TGTGCCAGCAGTTTGAGGAACACCGGGGAGCTGTTTTTT.

Note on this clone: The identical CDR3 is also encoded by other nucleotide sequences in the sample. This chain joins TRBV7-9 and TRBJ1-1; 9 bases agree with TRBD1. Germline V CDR1 and CDR2: SEHNR, FQNEAQ (reference sequence). There are 14 residues in the CDR3. The ends lost 6 bases at V and 3 bases at J; junction bases unmatched: 5. The CDR3 reads CASSPGQGDTEAFF. CDR3 nucleotides: TGTGCCAGCAGTCCGGGACAGGGCGACACTGAAGCTTTCTTT.

The chain carries TRBV29-1 and TRBJ1-3; D not resolved. This CDR3 is 13 amino acids long. From germline, CDR1 is SQVTM and CDR2 ANQGSEA. V was clipped by 6 bases and J by 4 bases, with 13 bases between them. Here the CDR3 reads CSVGVLGGNTIYF. The CDR3 bases are TGCAGCGTCGGGGTGTTAGGCGGAAACACCATATATTTT.

This clone turned up a few times. This chain joins TRBV7-9 and TRBJ2-5; 12 bases are shared with TRBD2. Germline V gene sequence: CDR1 SEHNR, CDR2 FQNEAQ (reference sequence). V was pared by 5 bases and J by 4 bases, with 8 bases of the junction left unmatched. This CDR3 comprises 16 residues. The CDR3 nucleotides are TGTGCCAGCAGCCCCCTAGCGGGGGGGCTCCCAGAGACCCAGTACTTC. Its translation is CASSPLAGGLPETQYF.

This chain connects TRBV19 to TRBJ2-7; 7 positions agree with TRBD2. J was trimmed by 2 bases and V by 8 bases; bases with no gene match: 9. The length of the CDR3 is 14 residues. Germline V CDR1 and CDR2: LNHDA, SQIVND (reference sequence). CDR3 sequence reads: CASSREFGPYEQYF. The CDR3 DNA reads as TGTGCCAGTTCGCGGGAGTTCGGACCCTACGAGCAGTACTTC.

For the CDR3, the DNA is TGTGCCAGCTCAGGCGCCGGGACTATGACCACAGATACGCAGTATTTT. It codes for CASSGAGTMTTDTQYF. The chain joins TRBV18 to TRBJ2-3; 7 nucleotides match TRBD2. Per germline, CDR1 KGHSH and CDR2 LQKENI. The CDR3 runs to 16 residues. V was clipped by 5 bases and J by 2 bases; unmatched bases: 10.